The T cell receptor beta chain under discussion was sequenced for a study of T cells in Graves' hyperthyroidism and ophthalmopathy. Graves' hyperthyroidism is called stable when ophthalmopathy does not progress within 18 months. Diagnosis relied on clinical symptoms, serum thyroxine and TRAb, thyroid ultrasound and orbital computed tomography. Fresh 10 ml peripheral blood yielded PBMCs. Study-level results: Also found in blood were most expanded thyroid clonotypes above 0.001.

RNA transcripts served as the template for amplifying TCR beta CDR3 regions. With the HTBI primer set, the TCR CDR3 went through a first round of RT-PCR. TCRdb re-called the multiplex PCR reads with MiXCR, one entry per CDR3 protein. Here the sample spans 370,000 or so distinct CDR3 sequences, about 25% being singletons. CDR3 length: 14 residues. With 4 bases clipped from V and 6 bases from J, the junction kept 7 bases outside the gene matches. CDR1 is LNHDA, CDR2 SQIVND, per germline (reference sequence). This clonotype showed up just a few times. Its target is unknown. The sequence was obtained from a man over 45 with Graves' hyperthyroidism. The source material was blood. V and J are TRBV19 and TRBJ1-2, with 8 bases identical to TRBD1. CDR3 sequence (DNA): TGTGCCAGTAGTACCGGACAGGGCCGAGATGGCTACACCTTC. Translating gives CASSTGQGRDGYTF.